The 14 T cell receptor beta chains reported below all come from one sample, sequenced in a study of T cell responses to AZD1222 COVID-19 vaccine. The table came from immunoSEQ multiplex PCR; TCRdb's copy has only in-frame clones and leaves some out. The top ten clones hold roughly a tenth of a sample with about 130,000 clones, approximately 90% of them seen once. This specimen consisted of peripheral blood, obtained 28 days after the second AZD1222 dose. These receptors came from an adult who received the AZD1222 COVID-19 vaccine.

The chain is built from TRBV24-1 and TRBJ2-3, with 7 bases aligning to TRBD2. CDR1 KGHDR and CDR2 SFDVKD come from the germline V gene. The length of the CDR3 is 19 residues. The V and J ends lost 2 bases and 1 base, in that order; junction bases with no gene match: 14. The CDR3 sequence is CATSDSPGGGSERTDTQYF. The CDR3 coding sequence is TGTGCCACCAGTGATTCCCCTGGGGGGGGTTCAGAACGCACAGATACGCAGTATTTT.

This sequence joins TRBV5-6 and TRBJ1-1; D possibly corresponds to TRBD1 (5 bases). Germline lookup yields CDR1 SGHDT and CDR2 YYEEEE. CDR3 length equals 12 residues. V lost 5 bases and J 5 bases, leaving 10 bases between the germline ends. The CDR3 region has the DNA TGTGCCAGCAGACGGGGACTAACTGAAGCTTTCTTT. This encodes CASRRGLTEAFF.

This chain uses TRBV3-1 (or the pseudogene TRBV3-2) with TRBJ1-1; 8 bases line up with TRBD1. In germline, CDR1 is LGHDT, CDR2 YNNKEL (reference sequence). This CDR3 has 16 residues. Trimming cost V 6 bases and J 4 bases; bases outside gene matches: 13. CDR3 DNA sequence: TGTGCCAGCAGACTGACAGGGGCATTCGCTAGCACTGAAGCTTTCTTT. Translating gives CASRLTGAFASTEAFF.

Here the CDR3 DNA reads TGTGCCAGCTCACCGGTGACAGGGGATGTCGGGACTGAGACCCAGTACTTC. This translates into CASSPVTGDVGTETQYF. The gene calls are TRBV18 and TRBJ2-5; 8 bases match TRBD1. The CDR3 has 17 residues. Germline V CDR1 and CDR2: KGHSH, LQKENI. The V segment lost 3 bases and the J segment 5 bases; nucleotides outside the gene matches: 14.

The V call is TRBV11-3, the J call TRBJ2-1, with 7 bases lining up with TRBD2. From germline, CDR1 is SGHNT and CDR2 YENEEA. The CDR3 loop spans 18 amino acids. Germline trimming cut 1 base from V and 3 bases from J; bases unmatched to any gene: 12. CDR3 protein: CASSLGYDSGAYYNEQFF. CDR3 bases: TGTGCCAGCAGCTTAGGCTACGACAGCGGGGCCTACTACAATGAGCAGTTCTTC.

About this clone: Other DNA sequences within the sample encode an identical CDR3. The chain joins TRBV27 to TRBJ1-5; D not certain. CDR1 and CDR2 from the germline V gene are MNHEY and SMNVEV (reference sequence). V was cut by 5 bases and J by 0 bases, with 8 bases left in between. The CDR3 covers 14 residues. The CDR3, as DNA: TGTGCCAGCAGTCTCAGAGATAGCAATCAGCCCCAGCATTTT. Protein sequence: CASSLRDSNQPQHF.

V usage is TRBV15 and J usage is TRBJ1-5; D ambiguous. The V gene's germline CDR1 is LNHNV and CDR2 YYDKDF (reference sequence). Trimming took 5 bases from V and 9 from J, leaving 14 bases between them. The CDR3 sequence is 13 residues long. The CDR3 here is CATSGVLTAPQHF. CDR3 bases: TGTGCCACCAGCGGGGTACTTACGGCGCCCCAGCATTTT.

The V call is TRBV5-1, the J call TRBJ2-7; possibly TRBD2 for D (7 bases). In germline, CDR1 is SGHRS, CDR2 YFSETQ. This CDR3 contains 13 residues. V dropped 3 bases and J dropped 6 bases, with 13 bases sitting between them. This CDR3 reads CASSSRGGGEQYF. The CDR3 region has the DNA TGCGCCAGCAGCTCTCGGGGAGGGGGCGAGCAGTACTTC.

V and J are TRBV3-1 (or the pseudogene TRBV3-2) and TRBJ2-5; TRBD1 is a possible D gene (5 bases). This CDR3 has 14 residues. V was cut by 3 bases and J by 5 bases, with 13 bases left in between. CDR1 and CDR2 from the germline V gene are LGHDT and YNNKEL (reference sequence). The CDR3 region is CASSQPQAPETQYF. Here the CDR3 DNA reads TGTGCCAGCAGCCAGCCACAGGCTCCGGAGACCCAGTACTTC.

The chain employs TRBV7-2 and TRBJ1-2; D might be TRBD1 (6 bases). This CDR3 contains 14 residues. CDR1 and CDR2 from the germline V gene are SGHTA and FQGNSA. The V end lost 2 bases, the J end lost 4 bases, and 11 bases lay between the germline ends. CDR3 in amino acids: CASSLMATGYGYTF. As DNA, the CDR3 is TGTGCCAGCAGCTTAATGGCGACAGGCTATGGCTACACCTTC.

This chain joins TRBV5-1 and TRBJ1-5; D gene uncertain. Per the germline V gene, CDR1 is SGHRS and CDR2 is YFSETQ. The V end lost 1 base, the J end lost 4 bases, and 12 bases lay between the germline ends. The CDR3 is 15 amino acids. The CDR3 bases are TGCGCCAGCAGCTTGTCGGGTTCCCTAAATCAGCCCCAGCATTTT. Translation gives CASSLSGSLNQPQHF.

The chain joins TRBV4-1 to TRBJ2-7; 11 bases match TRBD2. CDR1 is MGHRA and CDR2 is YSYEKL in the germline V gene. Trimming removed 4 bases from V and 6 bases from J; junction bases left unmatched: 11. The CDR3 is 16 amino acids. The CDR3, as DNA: TGCGCCAGCAGCCCTATTGGTAGCGGGGGGGCAGGCGAGCAGTACTTC. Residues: CASSPIGSGGAGEQYF.

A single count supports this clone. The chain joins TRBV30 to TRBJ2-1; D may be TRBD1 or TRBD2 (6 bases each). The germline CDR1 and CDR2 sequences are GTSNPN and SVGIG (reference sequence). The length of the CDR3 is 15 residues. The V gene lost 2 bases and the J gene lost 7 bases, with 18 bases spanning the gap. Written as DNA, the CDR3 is TGTGCCTGGAGTCTCACTAGGGGGGTGCTGAATGAGCAGTTCTTC. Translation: CAWSLTRGVLNEQFF.

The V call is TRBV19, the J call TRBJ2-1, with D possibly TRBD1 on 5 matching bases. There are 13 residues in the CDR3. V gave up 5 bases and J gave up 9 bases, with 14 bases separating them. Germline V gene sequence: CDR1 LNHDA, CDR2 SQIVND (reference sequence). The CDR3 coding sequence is TGTGCCAGTAGTTCCCTCGGACATGGTGAGCAGTTCTTC. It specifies CASSSLGHGEQFF.